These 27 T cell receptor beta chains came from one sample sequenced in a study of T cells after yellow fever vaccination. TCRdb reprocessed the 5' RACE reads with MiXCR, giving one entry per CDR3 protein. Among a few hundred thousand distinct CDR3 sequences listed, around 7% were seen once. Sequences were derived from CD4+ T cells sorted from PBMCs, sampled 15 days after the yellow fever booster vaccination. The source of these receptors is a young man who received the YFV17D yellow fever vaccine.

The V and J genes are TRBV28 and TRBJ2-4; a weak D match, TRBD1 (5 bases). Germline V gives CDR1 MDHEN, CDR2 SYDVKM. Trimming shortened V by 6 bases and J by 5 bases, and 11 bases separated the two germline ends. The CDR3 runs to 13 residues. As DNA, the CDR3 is TGTGCCAGCAGGACTCAGGGTGAAAACATTCAGTACTTC. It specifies CASRTQGENIQYF.

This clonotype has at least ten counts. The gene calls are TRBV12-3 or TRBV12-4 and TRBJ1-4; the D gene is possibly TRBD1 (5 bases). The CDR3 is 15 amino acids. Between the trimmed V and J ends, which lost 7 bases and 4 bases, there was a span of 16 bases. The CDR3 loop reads CASTAGGNSNEKLFF. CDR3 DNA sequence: TGTGCCAGCACCGCGGGGGGAAACAGTAATGAAAAACTGTTTTTT.

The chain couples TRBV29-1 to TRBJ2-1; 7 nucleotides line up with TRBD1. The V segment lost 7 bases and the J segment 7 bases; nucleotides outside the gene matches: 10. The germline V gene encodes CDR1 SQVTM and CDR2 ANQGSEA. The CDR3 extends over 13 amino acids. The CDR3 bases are TGCAGCGCCCTGACAGGGCAAGCAAATGAGCAGTTCTTC. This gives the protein CSALTGQANEQFF.

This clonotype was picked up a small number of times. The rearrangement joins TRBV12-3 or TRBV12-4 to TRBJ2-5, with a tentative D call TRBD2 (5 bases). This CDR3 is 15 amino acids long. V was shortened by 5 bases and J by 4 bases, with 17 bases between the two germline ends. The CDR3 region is CASSPAQRKGETQYF. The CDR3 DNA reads TGTGCCAGCAGTCCCGCTCAGCGGAAGGGAGAGACCCAGTACTTC.

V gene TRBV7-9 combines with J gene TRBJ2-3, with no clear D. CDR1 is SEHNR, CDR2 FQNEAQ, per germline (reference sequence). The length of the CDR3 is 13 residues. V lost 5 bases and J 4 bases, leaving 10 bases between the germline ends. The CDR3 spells CASSILTADTQYF. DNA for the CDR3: TGTGCCAGCAGCATACTGACGGCAGATACGCAGTATTTT. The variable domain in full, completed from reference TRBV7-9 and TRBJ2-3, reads DTGVSQNPRHKITKRGQNVTFRCDPISEHNRLYWYRQTLGQGPEFLTYFQNEAQLEKSRLLSDRFSAERPKGSFSTLEIQRTEQGDSAMYLCASSILTADTQYFGPGTRLTVL.

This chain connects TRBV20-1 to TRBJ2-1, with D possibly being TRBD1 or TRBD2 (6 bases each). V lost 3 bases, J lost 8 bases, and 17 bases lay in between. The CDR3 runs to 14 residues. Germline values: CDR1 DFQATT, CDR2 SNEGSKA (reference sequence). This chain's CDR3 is CSASMGGARDEQFF. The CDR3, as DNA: TGCAGTGCTAGTATGGGGGGCGCACGCGATGAGCAGTTCTTC.

CDR3 sequence reads: CASSFRAGPYNEQFF. In nucleotides, the CDR3 is TGTGCCAGCAGCTTTAGAGCGGGGCCTTACAATGAGCAGTTCTTC. The chain couples TRBV7-2 to TRBJ2-1; TRBD2 matches 7 bases. This CDR3 contains 15 residues. Looked up from germline, CDR1 is SGHTA and CDR2 is FQGNSA. The trim removed 3 bases at V and 4 bases at J, leaving 6 bases unmatched.

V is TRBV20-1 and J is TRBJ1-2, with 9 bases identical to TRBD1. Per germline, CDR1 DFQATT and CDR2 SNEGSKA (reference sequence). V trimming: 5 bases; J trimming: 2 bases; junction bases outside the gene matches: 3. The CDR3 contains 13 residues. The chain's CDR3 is CSASGQGNYGYTF. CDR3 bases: TGCAGTGCTTCTGGACAGGGGAACTATGGCTACACCTTC.

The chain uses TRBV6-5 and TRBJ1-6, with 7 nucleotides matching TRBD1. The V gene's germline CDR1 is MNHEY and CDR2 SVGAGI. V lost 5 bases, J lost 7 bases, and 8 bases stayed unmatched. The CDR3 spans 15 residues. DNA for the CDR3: TGTGCCAGCAGTAATACCGGGACAGCAAATTCACCCCTCCACTTT. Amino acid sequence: CASSNTGTANSPLHF.

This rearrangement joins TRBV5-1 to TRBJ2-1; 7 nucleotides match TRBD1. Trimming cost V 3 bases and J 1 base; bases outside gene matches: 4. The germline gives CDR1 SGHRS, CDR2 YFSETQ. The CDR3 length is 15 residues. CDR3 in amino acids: CASSSTGDSYNEQFF. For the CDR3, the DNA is TGCGCCAGCAGCTCAACAGGGGATTCCTACAATGAGCAGTTCTTC.

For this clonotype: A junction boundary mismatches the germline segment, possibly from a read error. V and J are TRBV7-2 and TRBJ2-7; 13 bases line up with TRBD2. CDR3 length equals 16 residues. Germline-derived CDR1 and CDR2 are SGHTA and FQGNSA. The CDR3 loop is CVSSSRSGTSGTQQYF. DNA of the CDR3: TGTGTCAGCAGCTCCCGATCCGGGACTAGCGGGACCCAGCAGTACTTC.

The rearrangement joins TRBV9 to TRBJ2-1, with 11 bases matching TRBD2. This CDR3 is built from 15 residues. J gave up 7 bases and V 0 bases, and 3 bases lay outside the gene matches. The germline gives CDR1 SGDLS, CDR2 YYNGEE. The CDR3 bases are TGTGCCAGCAGCGTAGAAACTAGCGGGAGAAATGAGCAGTTCTTC. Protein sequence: CASSVETSGRNEQFF.

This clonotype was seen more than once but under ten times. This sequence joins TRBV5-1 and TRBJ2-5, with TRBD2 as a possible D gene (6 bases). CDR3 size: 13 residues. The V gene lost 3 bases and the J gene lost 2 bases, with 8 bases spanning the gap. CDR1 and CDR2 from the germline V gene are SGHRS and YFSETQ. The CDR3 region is CASSSAGQETQYF. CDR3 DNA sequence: TGCGCCAGCAGCTCAGCGGGTCAAGAGACCCAGTACTTC.

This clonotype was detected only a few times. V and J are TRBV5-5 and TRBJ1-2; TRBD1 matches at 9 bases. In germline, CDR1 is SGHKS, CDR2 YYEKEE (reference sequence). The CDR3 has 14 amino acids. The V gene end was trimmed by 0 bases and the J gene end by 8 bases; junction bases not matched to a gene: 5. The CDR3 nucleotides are TGTGCCAGCAGCTTGGCAGCGACAGGGGGAGGCTACACCTTC. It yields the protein CASSLAATGGGYTF.

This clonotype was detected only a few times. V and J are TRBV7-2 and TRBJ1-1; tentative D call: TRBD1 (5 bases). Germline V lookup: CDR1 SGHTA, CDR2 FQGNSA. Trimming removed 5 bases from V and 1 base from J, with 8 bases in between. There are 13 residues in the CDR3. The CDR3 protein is CASSRQRNTEAFF. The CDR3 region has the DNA TGTGCCAGCAGCCGACAGAGGAACACTGAAGCTTTCTTT. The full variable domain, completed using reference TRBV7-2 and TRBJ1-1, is GAGVSQSPSNKVTEKGKDVELRCDPISGHTALYWYRQSLGQGLEFLIYFQGNSAPDKSGLPSDRFSAERTGGSVSTLTIQRTQQEDSAVYLCASSRQRNTEAFFGQGTRLTVV.

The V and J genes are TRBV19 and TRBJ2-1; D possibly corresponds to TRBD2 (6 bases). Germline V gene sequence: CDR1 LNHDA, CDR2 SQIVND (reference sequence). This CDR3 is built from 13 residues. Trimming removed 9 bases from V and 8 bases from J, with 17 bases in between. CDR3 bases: TGTGCCAGCTCCCCTGGGAGGATGGATGAGCAGTTCTTC. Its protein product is CASSPGRMDEQFF. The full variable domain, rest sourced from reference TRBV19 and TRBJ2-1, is DGGITQSPKYLFRKEGQNVTLSCEQNLNHDAMYWYRQDPGQGLRLIYYSQIVNDFQKGDIAEGYSVSREKKESFPLTVTSAQKNPTAFYLCASSPGRMDEQFFGPGTRLTVL.

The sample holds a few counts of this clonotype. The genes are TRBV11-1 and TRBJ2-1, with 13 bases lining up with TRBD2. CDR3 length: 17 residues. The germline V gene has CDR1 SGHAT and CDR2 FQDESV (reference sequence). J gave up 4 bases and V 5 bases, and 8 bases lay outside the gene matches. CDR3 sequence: CASSLRRLAGGYNEQFF. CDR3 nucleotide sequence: TGTGCCAGCAGCCTCCGCCGACTAGCGGGAGGTTACAATGAGCAGTTCTTC.

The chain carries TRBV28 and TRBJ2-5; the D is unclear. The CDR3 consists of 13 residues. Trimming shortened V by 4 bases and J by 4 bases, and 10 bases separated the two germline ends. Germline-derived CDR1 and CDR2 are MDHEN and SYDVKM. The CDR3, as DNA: TGTGCCAGCAGTTCGTGGACGGGAGAGACCCAGTACTTC. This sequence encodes CASSSWTGETQYF.

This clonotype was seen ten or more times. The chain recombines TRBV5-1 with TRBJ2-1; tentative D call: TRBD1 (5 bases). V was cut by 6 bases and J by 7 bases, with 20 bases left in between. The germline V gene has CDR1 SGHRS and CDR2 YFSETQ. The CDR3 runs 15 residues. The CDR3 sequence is CASTPRGFAKNEQFF. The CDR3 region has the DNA TGCGCCAGCACCCCAAGGGGTTTTGCGAAGAATGAGCAGTTCTTC.

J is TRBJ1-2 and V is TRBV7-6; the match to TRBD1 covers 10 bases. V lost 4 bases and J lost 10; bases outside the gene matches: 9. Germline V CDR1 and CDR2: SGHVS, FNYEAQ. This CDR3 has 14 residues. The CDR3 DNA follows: TGTGCCAGCAGCTCTCGACAGGGGGCCGTAGTCTACACCTTC. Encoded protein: CASSSRQGAVVYTF.

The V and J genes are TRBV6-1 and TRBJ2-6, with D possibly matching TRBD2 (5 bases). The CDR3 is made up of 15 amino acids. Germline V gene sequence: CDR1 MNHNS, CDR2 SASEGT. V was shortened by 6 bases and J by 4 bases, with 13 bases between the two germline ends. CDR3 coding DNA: TGTGCCAGCAGCGGGGAGAATCTCGGGGCCAACGTCCTGACTTTC. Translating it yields CASSGENLGANVLTF.

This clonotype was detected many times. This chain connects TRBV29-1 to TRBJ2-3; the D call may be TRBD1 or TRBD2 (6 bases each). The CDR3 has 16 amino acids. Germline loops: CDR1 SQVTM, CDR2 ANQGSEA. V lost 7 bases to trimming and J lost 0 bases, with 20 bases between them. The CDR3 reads CSARTTGAQSTDTQYF. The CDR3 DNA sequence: TGCAGCGCCAGGACCACGGGGGCTCAAAGCACAGATACGCAGTATTTT.

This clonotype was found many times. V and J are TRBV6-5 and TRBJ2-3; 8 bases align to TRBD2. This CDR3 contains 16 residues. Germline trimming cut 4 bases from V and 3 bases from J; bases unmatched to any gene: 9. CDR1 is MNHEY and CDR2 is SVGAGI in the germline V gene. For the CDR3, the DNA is TGTGCCAGCAGTTCTTCCTCTACGGGAGGGACAGATACGCAGTATTTT. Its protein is CASSSSSTGGTDTQYF.

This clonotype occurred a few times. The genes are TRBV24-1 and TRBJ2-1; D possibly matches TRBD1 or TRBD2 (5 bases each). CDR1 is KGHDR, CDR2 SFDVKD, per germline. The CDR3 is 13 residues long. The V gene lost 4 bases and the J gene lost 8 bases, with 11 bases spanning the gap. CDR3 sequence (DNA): TGTGCCACCAGTGACCCCGGGACGGATGAGCAGTTCTTC. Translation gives CATSDPGTDEQFF.

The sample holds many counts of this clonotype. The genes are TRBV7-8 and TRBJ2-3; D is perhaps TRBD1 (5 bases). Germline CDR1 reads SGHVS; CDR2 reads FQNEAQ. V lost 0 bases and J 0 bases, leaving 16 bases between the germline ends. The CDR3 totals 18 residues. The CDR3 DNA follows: TGTGCCAGCAGCTTAGCTGTCGGTAGGACATGGAGCACAGATACGCAGTATTTT. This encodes CASSLAVGRTWSTDTQYF.

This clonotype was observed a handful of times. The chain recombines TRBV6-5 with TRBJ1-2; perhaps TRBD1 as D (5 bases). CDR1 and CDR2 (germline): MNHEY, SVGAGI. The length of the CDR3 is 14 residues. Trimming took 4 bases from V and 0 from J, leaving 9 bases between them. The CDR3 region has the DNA TGTGCCAGCAGTTCGGACACCTCTAACTATGGCTACACCTTC. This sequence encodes CASSSDTSNYGYTF.

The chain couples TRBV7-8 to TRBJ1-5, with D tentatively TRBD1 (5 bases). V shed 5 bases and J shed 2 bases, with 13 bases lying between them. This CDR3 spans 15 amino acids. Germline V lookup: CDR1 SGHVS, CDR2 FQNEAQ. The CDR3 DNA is TGTGCCAGCAGCCCCAGTCCCAGGGGCAATCAGCCCCAGCATTTT. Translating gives CASSPSPRGNQPQHF.